This entry lists 2 T cell receptor beta chains sequenced from one sample in a study of regulatory T cells in long-lasting Graves disease. Stated time point: newly diagnosed GD, antithyroid drugs for less than 3 months. PBMC-extracted RNA yielded the TCR library. Both iRepertoire HTBI primers and Arm-PCR of CDR3 regions were used to build the TCR beta libraries. TCRdb used MiXCR to reprocess the multiplex PCR reads, holding one entry per CDR3 protein. The sample carries some 320,000 distinct CDR3 sequences, more than 15% recorded once. Material: peripheral blood mononuclear cells (PBMCs), obtained at new diagnosis, from a patient treated with antithyroid drugs. Source of these receptors: a female donor with Graves disease.

About this clonotype: At one end the junction does not follow the germline gene, possibly because of a read error. The chain employs TRBV20-1 and TRBJ2-4, with a weak D call TRBD2 (5 bases). The CDR3 is made up of 16 amino acids. Germline values: CDR1 DFQATT, CDR2 SNEGSKA (reference sequence). CDR3 DNA: TGCAGTGCTAGAGATTATGTGGGAGAAGCCAAAAACATTCAGCACTTC. Protein product: CSARDYVGEAKNIQHF.

Concerning this clonotype itself: A single base separates this from a much larger clone, so it may be a read error. The chain links TRBV19 to TRBJ2-7; no clear D gene. Trimming removed 4 bases from V and 2 bases from J, with 15 bases in between. Germline CDR1 reads LNHDA; CDR2 reads SQIVND (reference sequence). This CDR3 has 15 amino acids. The CDR3 bases are TGTGCCAGTAGTACAAGTGGCGGTCGGCCCTACGAGCAGTACTTC. Protein product: CASSTSGGRPYEQYF. Filled out from reference TRBV19 and TRBJ2-7, the complete variable domain reads DGGITQSPKYLFRKEGQNVTLSCEQNLNHDAMYWYRQDPGQGLRLIYYSQIVNDFQKGDIAEGYSVSREKKESFPLTVTSAQKNPTAFYLCASSTSGGRPYEQYFGPGTRLTVT.